These 27 T cell receptor beta chains were sequenced from one sample in a study of T cell repertoires in aging, cancer and after chemotherapy. Amplification of TCR beta used genomic DNA extracted from peripheral blood. TRB rearrangements spanning V, D and J were amplified using mixed TRB-A/B primers. A single record per CDR3 protein comes from TCRdb applying MiXCR to the multiplex PCR reads. The table has over 4,500 distinct CDR3 sequences, more than 25% seen once. Sequenced: blood. The receptor source for this set is a human donor in good health.

The genes are TRBV18 and TRBJ2-1; 13 nucleotides line up with TRBD2. Germline values: CDR1 KGHSH, CDR2 LQKENI. The trim removed 2 bases at V and 7 bases at J, leaving 8 bases unmatched. The CDR3 sequence is 17 residues long. The CDR3, as DNA: TGTGCCAGCTCACCAAGGACTAGCGGGAGTAGAGGGAATGAGCAGTTCTTC. It translates to CASSPRTSGSRGNEQFF.

This clonotype has a handful of counts. The chain recombines TRBV6-1 with TRBJ2-1, with D unresolved. CDR3 length: 15 amino acids. Trimming left V 2 bases short and J 0 bases short, with 8 bases between. Germline V CDR1 and CDR2: MNHNS, SASEGT. CDR3 amino acids: CASSELLSSYNEQFF. CDR3 DNA: TGTGCCAGCAGTGAACTCCTAAGCTCCTACAATGAGCAGTTCTTC.

This clonotype was observed a few times. The chain is built from TRBV6-1 and TRBJ2-7, with 13 bases that match TRBD2. CDR1 MNHNS and CDR2 SASEGT come from the germline V gene. The CDR3 is made up of 14 amino acids. The trim removed 5 bases at V and 5 bases at J, leaving 3 bases unmatched. The CDR3 DNA is TGTGCCAGCAGTAGACTAGCGGGAGGCGACGAGCAGTACTTC. Its protein is CASSRLAGGDEQYF.

This clonotype is medium-sized by share. The chain joins TRBV6-5 to TRBJ1-4; no firm D call. The CDR3 covers 15 residues. Germline assignment: CDR1 MNHEY and CDR2 SVGAGI. The ends were cut back, 6 bases at V and 6 bases at J, with 17 bases in the middle. In DNA form, the CDR3 reads TGTGCCAGCAGGCCCGGACCCGGAGAATATGAAAAACTGTTTTTT. Amino acid sequence: CASRPGPGEYEKLFF.

By share of the sample, this clonotype is medium-sized. The chain is built from TRBV5-4 and TRBJ2-3, with TRBD2 as a possible D gene (9 bases). Trimming cost V 4 bases and J 2 bases, with 17 bases left between them. Germline lookup yields CDR1 SGHNT and CDR2 YYREEE (reference sequence). CDR3 length equals 16 residues. CDR3 DNA: TGTGCCAGCAGCCGCGGGGGGGGACAGGACACAGATACGCAGTATTTT. This sequence encodes CASSRGGGQDTDTQYF.

J is TRBJ2-3 and V is TRBV20-1; D tentatively fits TRBD1 or TRBD2 (5 bases each). Per germline, CDR1 DFQATT and CDR2 SNEGSKA (reference sequence). This CDR3 region has 15 residues. The V end was cut by 0 bases, the J end by 0 bases, with 10 bases between. The DNA of the CDR3 is TGCAGTGCTAGAGACTTGGGGGTTAGCACAGATACGCAGTATTTT. This encodes CSARDLGVSTDTQYF.

V gene TRBV27 combines with J gene TRBJ1-1; 8 bases agree with TRBD1. V shed 5 bases and J 10 bases; nucleotides not matched to a gene: 15. Germline V gives CDR1 MNHEY, CDR2 SMNVEV (reference sequence). There are 15 residues in the CDR3. This CDR3 is CASSPMGQVASTAFF. For the CDR3, the DNA is TGTGCCAGCAGTCCGATGGGACAGGTGGCCAGTACAGCTTTCTTT.

The chain combines TRBV10-3 with TRBJ2-7; D not resolved. The V gene's germline CDR1 is ENHRY and CDR2 SYGVKD. V lost 6 bases and J 4 bases, leaving 10 bases between the germline ends. This CDR3 comprises 12 residues. The CDR3 loop is CAIRKDGYEQYF. Written as DNA, the CDR3 is TGTGCCATCAGGAAGGACGGATACGAGCAGTACTTC.

This clonotype has only a few counts. This chain links TRBV12-3 or TRBV12-4 with TRBJ2-5; 13 bases align to TRBD2. CDR3 length: 17 amino acids. The ends lost 6 bases at V and 3 bases at J; junction bases unmatched: 10. The CDR3 loop is CASSLGLAGDGKETQYF. The CDR3 bases are TGTGCCAGCAGCCTCGGACTAGCGGGAGATGGAAAAGAGACCCAGTACTTC.

This chain joins TRBV6-5 and TRBJ2-7; D might be TRBD2 (5 bases). CDR1 is MNHEY and CDR2 is SVGAGI in the germline V gene. Trimming took off 6 bases at V and 3 bases at J, with 21 bases between the two ends. The CDR3 sequence is 16 residues long. CDR3 bases: TGTGCCAGCAGCTCCAGAGCGTTACTAGAGGTCTACGAGCAGTACTTC. Its translation is CASSSRALLEVYEQYF.

This clonotype was counted between two and nine times. V is TRBV5-5 and J is TRBJ2-3, with D possibly being TRBD1 (5 bases). CDR3 length: 14 residues. With 9 bases removed from V and 0 bases from J, the gap between germline ends came to 14 bases. Germline V gives CDR1 SGHKS, CDR2 YYEKEE (reference sequence). CDR3 nucleotides: TGTGCCATCCTACAGGCTGGAAGCACAGATACGCAGTATTTT. Amino acids: CAILQAGSTDTQYF.

This clonotype counts as medium-sized (0.01 to 0.1%). The chain recombines TRBV19 with TRBJ2-2; tentative D call: TRBD1 (5 bases). The V gene's germline CDR1 is LNHDA and CDR2 SQIVND (reference sequence). Trimming pared 8 bases from V and 1 base from J, leaving 11 bases between. This CDR3 has 14 amino acids. The CDR3 loop reads CASVMQGNTGELFF. CDR3 nucleotides: TGTGCCAGTGTTATGCAGGGGAACACCGGGGAGCTGTTTTTT.

This clonotype ranks as medium-sized. The genes are TRBV6-5 and TRBJ2-5; TRBD1 matches 8 bases. Losses at the gene ends were 5 bases for V and 7 bases for J; bases not matched to a gene: 3. The CDR3 runs 12 residues. Germline V gives CDR1 MNHEY, CDR2 SVGAGI. CDR3 DNA sequence: TGTGCCAGCAGTCAAACAGGGGGGACCCAGTACTTC. As protein: CASSQTGGTQYF.

Only a few counts were recorded for this clonotype. The gene calls are TRBV5-6 and TRBJ1-2; TRBD1 might be the D (6 bases). Trimming pared 4 bases from V and 8 bases from J, leaving 12 bases between. The CDR3 totals 12 residues. The germline V gene encodes CDR1 SGHDT and CDR2 YYEEEE. The CDR3 here is CASSLRGRGYTF. The CDR3 DNA reads as TGTGCCAGCAGCCTCAGGGGACGAGGCTACACCTTC.

The rearrangement joins TRBV6-5 to TRBJ1-2; D is uncertain. The V end was cut by 0 bases, the J end by 0 bases, with 8 bases between. This CDR3 region has 15 residues. CDR1 is MNHEY, CDR2 SVGAGI, per germline. This CDR3 reads CASSYSSRANYGYTF. CDR3 nucleotides: TGTGCCAGCAGTTACTCGAGTCGGGCTAACTATGGCTACACCTTC.

This clonotype is judged medium-sized. The chain is built from TRBV29-1 and TRBJ1-1; D may be TRBD1 (5 bases). The germline V and J ends were trimmed by 6 bases and 6 bases, with 23 bases remaining between them. The length of the CDR3 is 15 residues. Germline V gives CDR1 SQVTM, CDR2 ANQGSEA. The CDR3 DNA is TGCAGCGTAAAAGGGGCGGAAGGGAAGGTCGCTGAAGCTTTCTTT. Amino acids: CSVKGAEGKVAEAFF.

This clonotype was seen more than once but under ten times. The genes are TRBV5-4 and TRBJ2-1, with a tentative D call TRBD1 (8 bases). The germline gives CDR1 SGHNT, CDR2 YYREEE (reference sequence). The CDR3 sequence is 15 residues long. Trimming left V 1 base short and J 11 bases short, with 19 bases between. The CDR3 loop is CASSLRGGTGDKQFF. For the CDR3, the DNA is TGTGCCAGCAGCTTGAGGGGGGGGACAGGAGATAAGCAGTTCTTC. The full variable domain, with the rest looked up from reference TRBV5-4 and TRBJ2-1, is ETGVTQSPTHLIKTRGQQVTLRCSSQSGHNTVSWYQQALGQGPQFIFQYYREEENGRGNFPPRFSGLQFPNYSSELNVNALELDDSALYLCASSLRGGTGDKQFFGPGTRLTVL.

This clonotype was recorded a few times. The V call is TRBV30, the J call TRBJ2-7; the D is unclear. Per the germline V gene, CDR1 is GTSNPN and CDR2 is SVGIG (reference sequence). The CDR3 is made up of 13 amino acids. V lost 0 bases to trimming and J lost 2 bases, with 8 bases between them. CDR3 amino acids: CAWSVNAAYEQYF. The CDR3 DNA reads as TGTGCCTGGAGTGTAAACGCGGCCTACGAGCAGTACTTC.

Sample share makes this clonotype medium-sized. The J gene is TRBJ2-5, the V gene TRBV12-3 or TRBV12-4; D may be TRBD2 (5 bases). This CDR3 has 13 amino acids. Trimming stripped 5 bases from V and 5 bases from J, with 12 bases between. This CDR3 reads CASSRTRAETQYF. The CDR3 nucleotides are TGTGCCAGCAGTCGTACTAGAGCGGAGACCCAGTACTTC.

This clonotype has more than one count but fewer than ten. The genes are TRBV9 and TRBJ2-5; unclear D gene. The germline V gene has CDR1 SGDLS and CDR2 YYNGEE. Trimming removed 0 bases from V and 7 bases from J, with 7 bases in between. The CDR3 is made up of 12 amino acids. The CDR3 reads CASSVELGTQYF. The CDR3 bases are TGTGCCAGCAGCGTAGAATTGGGGACCCAGTACTTC.

About this clonotype: A much larger clone differs by one base, so this may be a read error. V is TRBV15 and J is TRBJ2-7; 10 bases align to TRBD1. The CDR3 is made up of 13 amino acids. In germline, CDR1 is LNHNV, CDR2 YYDKDF (reference sequence). CDR3 DNA: TGTGTCACCAGCAGAGACAGGGGGCACGAGCAGTACTTC. Protein: CVTSRDRGHEQYF.

A note on this clonotype: Possible read error: a much larger clone is one base away. The CDR3 nucleotides are TGTACCAGTAGCCGTGACCAGGGGAGATACGGTGAGCAGTTCTTC. Amino acids: CTSSRDQGRYGEQFF. V is TRBV19 and J is TRBJ2-1; D possibly corresponds to TRBD1 (6 bases). The V gene's germline CDR1 is LNHDA and CDR2 SQIVND (reference sequence). This CDR3 has 15 residues.

V gene TRBV5-1 combines with J gene TRBJ2-7; no firm D call. CDR3 length: 15 residues. The V end was cut by 5 bases, the J end by 0 bases, with 15 bases between. Germline lookup yields CDR1 SGHRS and CDR2 YFSETQ. CDR3 bases: TGCGCCAGCAGGTTAAGACTGCATTACTCCTACGAGCAGTACTTC. Encoded protein: CASRLRLHYSYEQYF.

Worth noting for this clonotype: Germline and junction disagree at one end, which may indicate a read error. The CDR3 DNA reads TGTGCCAGTAGTATAGGAGGGAGTGGATGGAACACCGGGGAGCCGTTTTTT. It translates to CASSIGGSGWNTGEPFF. The rearrangement links TRBV19 to TRBJ2-2, with D tentatively TRBD2 (5 bases). Germline lookup yields CDR1 LNHDA and CDR2 SQIVND (reference sequence). The CDR3 length is 17 residues.

The chain employs TRBV27 and TRBJ2-7, with 8 bases lining up with TRBD2. This CDR3 region has 15 residues. Trimming cost V 5 bases and J 1 base; bases outside gene matches: 7. Germline values: CDR1 MNHEY, CDR2 SMNVEV (reference sequence). The CDR3 spells CASSPAGTRSYEQYF. CDR3 coding DNA: TGTGCCAGCAGTCCCGCCGGGACTAGGTCCTACGAGCAGTACTTC.

This clonotype is labeled medium-sized. V gene TRBV19 combines with J gene TRBJ1-5; 8 nucleotides agree with TRBD1. This CDR3 has 15 amino acids. CDR1 is LNHDA, CDR2 SQIVND, per germline (reference sequence). With 6 bases clipped from V and 2 bases from J, the junction kept 6 bases outside the gene matches. The DNA for the CDR3 is TGTGCCAGTAGACCAACAGGGGGTGGCAATCAGCCCCAGCATTTT. It yields the protein CASRPTGGGNQPQHF.

Judged by abundance, this clonotype is medium-sized (0.01 to 0.1%). The chain uses TRBV7-9 and TRBJ1-2, with D unclear. The CDR3 runs 14 residues. V lost 5 bases and J 5 bases, leaving 15 bases between the germline ends. Looked up from germline, CDR1 is SEHNR and CDR2 is FQNEAQ (reference sequence). CDR3 DNA sequence: TGTGCCAGCAGCCCTCCTTGGGTGGGATATGGCTACACCTTC. This sequence encodes CASSPPWVGYGYTF.